A single T cell receptor beta chain is shown here with its context. Its cognate antigen is unknown. This CDR3 is built from 17 residues. Trimming cost V 1 base and J 0 bases, with 16 bases left between them. CDR1 SSHAT and CDR2 FNYEAQ come from the germline V gene (reference sequence). The data originate from a study of lymphopenia after photon versus proton radiotherapy. Whole-study findings and limits: Under photons, naive T cells and diversity fell while effector/memory populations rose. A bigger post-nadir fall in TCR diversity correlated inversely with survival time in deceased patients. Better survival with proton therapy was suggested as possible, not demonstrated. After lymphocyte nadir, photon-treated repertoires showed oligoclonal expansion, especially CD8+ Temra.

Here immunoSEQ multiplex PCR was the method, and the copy in TCRdb shows in-frame clones only, minus some. The sample lists 150,000 to 200,000 clones; approximately 86% were seen once. The sample in question was peripheral blood, obtained from a patient treated with photon-based radiotherapy. This rearrangement joins TRBV7-7 to TRBJ2-7; D tentatively fits TRBD1 or TRBD2 (7 bases each). This sequence was found in a man in his fifties or sixties with gastric cancer. CDR3 sequence: CASSLVLPGGGSYEQYF. Written as DNA, the CDR3 is TGTGCCAGCAGCTTAGTCCTACCAGGGGGGGGCTCCTACGAGCAGTACTTC.